A selection of T cell receptor beta chains follows, all from one sample in a study of cytomegalovirus exposure and HLA in healthy donors. Only in-frame clones appear in the TCRdb table, and some are missing; sequencing was by immunoSEQ multiplex PCR. The top ten clones hold 6.5% to 9% of a sample with more than 100,000 clones, around 10% of them seen once. Sequencing was carried out using PBMCs. The receptors derive from a woman in her thirties or forties in good health and CMV-seropositive. CDR3s include the opening cysteine and the closing phenylalanine or tryptophan. D genes are given only for firm matches. Only some rows state a clone size, as once, few, many or a class for expanded clones.

j_call	cdr3_length	d_call	v_call	clone_size	cdr3_aa	cdr3_nt
TRBJ2-5	16	TRBD2	TRBV5-1	few	CASSLEPSGVQETQYF	TGCGCCAGCAGCTTGGAACCCAGCGGGGTCCAAGAGACCCAGTACTTC
TRBJ2-3	15	TRBD1	TRBV19	few	CASTQIHQGADTQYF	TGTGCCAGTACCCAAATTCACCAGGGGGCAGATACGCAGTATTTT
TRBJ1-1	17	TRBD1	TRBV2	few	CASSEWVSGQSNTEAFF	TGTGCCAGCAGTGAATGGGTTTCGGGACAGAGTAACACTGAAGCTTTCTTT
TRBJ1-1	11	.	TRBV20-1	few	CSARAATEAFF	TGCAGTGCTAGGGCAGCGACTGAAGCTTTCTTT
TRBJ2-7	16	TRBD1	TRBV19	.	CASSIATGTGVPEQYF	TGTGCCAGTAGTATAGCCACCGGGACAGGGGTCCCCGAGCAGTACTTC
TRBJ2-7	15	.	TRBV5-4	.	CASSRGRRKGDEQYF	TGTGCCAGCAGCCGGGGTAGGAGAAAGGGGGACGAGCAGTACTTC
TRBJ2-5	16	.	TRBV6-1	.	CASSESSRGRSETQYF	TGTGCCAGCAGTGAAAGTTCGAGAGGTAGATCGGAGACCCAGTACTTC
TRBJ1-2	13	.	TRBV6-6	.	CASSYGQNYGYTF	TGTGCCAGCAGTTATGGACAGAACTATGGCTACACCTTC
TRBJ1-5	13	.	TRBV10-3	.	CAISDGGNQPQHF	TGTGCCATCAGTGACGGGGGCAATCAGCCCCAGCATTTT
TRBJ2-1	16	TRBD1	TRBV7-9	few	CASSTPTGGLHNEQFF	TGTGCCAGCAGCACCCCGACAGGGGGCTTACACAATGAGCAGTTCTTC
TRBJ2-1	15	TRBD1	TRBV7-3	.	CASSLGQGARGEQFF	TGTGCCAGCAGCTTAGGACAGGGGGCGCGTGGTGAGCAGTTCTTC
TRBJ2-1	15	.	TRBV6-1	.	CASSDVLGSYNEQFF	TGTGCCAGCAGTGACGTTTTGGGCAGCTACAATGAGCAGTTCTTC
TRBJ2-7	14	TRBD1	TRBV19	.	CASSSGTVTYEQYF	TGTGCCAGTAGTTCCGGGACAGTTACCTACGAGCAGTACTTC
TRBJ2-3	18	TRBD2	TRBV5-1	few	CASSLGTSGGAGSDTQYF	TGCGCCAGCAGCTTGGGTACTAGCGGGGGGGCCGGGTCGGATACGCAGTATTTT
TRBJ1-6	15	.	TRBV6-5	few	CASSQKTYYNSPLHF	TGTGCCAGCAGTCAGAAGACATATTATAATTCACCCCTCCACTTT
TRBJ2-1	17	TRBD1	TRBV5-1	.	CASSLGTGEGWGNEQFF	TGCGCCAGCAGCTTGGGGACAGGCGAAGGTTGGGGGAATGAGCAGTTCTTC
TRBJ2-7	13	.	TRBV2	.	CASQALNSYEQYF	TGTGCCAGCCAGGCCCTGAACAGCTACGAGCAGTACTTC
TRBJ2-3	16	TRBD2	TRBV10-3	.	CAISGLAGAPTDTQYF	TGTGCCATCAGTGGGCTAGCGGGGGCACCCACAGATACGCAGTATTTT
TRBJ1-4	15	.	TRBV7-9	few	CASSLDRTPNEKLFF	TGTGCCAGCAGCTTAGATCGGACTCCTAATGAAAAACTGTTTTTT
TRBJ1-4	12	.	TRBV25-1	few	CASSEGGRKLFF	TGTGCCAGCAGTGAAGGGGGGAGGAAACTGTTTTTT
TRBJ2-1	16	.	TRBV4-3	.	CASSSRLESSYNEQFF	TGCGCCAGCAGCTCTCGACTGGAAAGCTCCTACAATGAGCAGTTCTTC
TRBJ2-1	16	TRBD1	TRBV5-6	few	CASSFRLGTGYNEQFF	TGTGCCAGCAGCTTTAGGTTAGGGACAGGCTACAATGAGCAGTTCTTC
TRBJ2-3	14	.	TRBV5-1	few	CASSLGGPTDTQYF	TGCGCCAGCAGCTTGGGGGGCCCGACAGATACGCAGTATTTT
TRBJ2-7	13	.	TRBV7-9	.	CASSLAPVHEQYF	TGTGCCAGCAGCTTAGCGCCGGTCCACGAGCAGTACTTC
TRBJ1-6	14	.	TRBV5-8	.	CASSLARDGSPLHF	TGTGCCAGCAGCTTGGCCAGGGATGGATCACCCCTCCACTTT
TRBJ2-7	15	TRBD2	TRBV5-1	.	CASSLEGSSGGEQYF	TGCGCCAGCAGCTTGGAAGGCTCTAGCGGGGGCGAGCAGTACTTC
TRBJ1-2	15	TRBD1	TRBV2	few	CASSMTGGFQYGYTF	TGTGCCAGCAGTATGACAGGGGGCTTCCAGTATGGCTACACCTTC
TRBJ2-7	13	TRBD1	TRBV5-5	.	CASNLDRDHEQYF	TGTGCCAGCAACCTGGACAGGGATCACGAGCAGTACTTC
TRBJ2-5	14	TRBD2	TRBV7-8	few	CASSYDGLAKTQYF	TGTGCCAGCAGCTATGACGGACTAGCCAAGACCCAGTACTTC
TRBJ2-2	15	TRBD1	TRBV19	.	CASSAETGTAGELFF	TGTGCCAGTAGCGCGGAGACAGGGACCGCCGGGGAGCTGTTTTTT
TRBJ1-1	12	TRBD1	TRBV5-1	.	CASSQGGTEAFF	TGCGCCAGCAGTCAGGGGGGAACTGAAGCTTTCTTT
TRBJ2-2	18	TRBD2	TRBV4-2	few	CASSQDMRTSGVTGELFF	TGTGCCAGCAGCCAAGACATGAGGACTAGCGGGGTCACCGGGGAGCTGTTTTTT
TRBJ2-2	14	.	TRBV11-2	few	CASSSLIDTGELFF	TGTGCCAGCAGCTCCCTCATAGACACCGGGGAGCTGTTTTTT
TRBJ2-7	15	TRBD2	TRBV27	.	CASSARGGASYEQYF	TGTGCCAGCAGTGCCCGCGGGGGGGCCTCCTACGAGCAGTACTTC
TRBJ2-3	12	.	TRBV29-1	.	CSVDRVRDTQYF	TGCAGCGTTGACAGGGTACGAGATACGCAGTATTTT
TRBJ2-3	17	TRBD2	TRBV18	few	CASSPPEGIAGPDTQYF	TGTGCCAGCTCACCACCGGAAGGGATAGCGGGACCAGATACGCAGTATTTT
TRBJ2-5	15	TRBD2	TRBV5-1	few	CASSLVAGGEETQYF	TGCGCCAGCAGCTTGGTTGCGGGGGGCGAGGAGACCCAGTACTTC
TRBJ1-2	13	TRBD1	TRBV19	few	CASSPSDRGGYTF	TGTGCCAGTAGCCCAAGCGACAGGGGCGGCTACACCTTC
TRBJ1-1	15	TRBD1	TRBV2	.	CASSAGTGEDTEAFF	TGTGCCAGCAGTGCCGGGACAGGGGAAGACACTGAAGCTTTCTTT
TRBJ1-6	15	.	TRBV5-1	.	CASSVDALVGSPLHF	TGCGCCAGCAGCGTGGACGCCCTAGTCGGCTCACCCCTCCACTTT
TRBJ2-7	14	.	TRBV7-9	few	CASTRMGNSYEQYF	TGTGCCAGCACCCGAATGGGCAACTCCTACGAGCAGTACTTC
TRBJ1-1	12	.	TRBV11-2	.	CASSLVFSEAFF	TGTGCCAGCAGCTTAGTTTTCTCTGAAGCTTTCTTT
TRBJ2-2	15	TRBD1	TRBV11-1	few	CASSFRQGGTGELFF	TGTGCCAGCAGTTTCCGACAGGGGGGCACCGGGGAGCTGTTTTTT
TRBJ1-4	18	.	TRBV25-1	few	CASSVQGKISNSNEKLFF	TGTGCCAGCAGTGTACAGGGTAAAATCTCCAACAGTAATGAAAAACTGTTTTTT
TRBJ2-5	11	.	TRBV7-9	.	CASTRGETQYF	TGTGCCAGCACCCGTGGCGAGACCCAGTACTTC
TRBJ1-2	13	TRBD1	TRBV2	few	CASSPGQGSGYAF	TGTGCCAGCAGTCCGGGACAGGGAAGTGGCTACGCCTTC
TRBJ2-7	16	.	TRBV5-6	.	CASSRPGAKGSYEQYF	TGTGCCAGCAGCCGCCCGGGAGCGAAGGGCTCCTACGAGCAGTACTTC
TRBJ2-3	15	TRBD2	TRBV29-1	.	CSVETGTSGGDTQYF	TGCAGCGTGGAAACCGGGACTAGCGGGGGGGATACGCAGTATTTT
TRBJ2-6	16	.	TRBV2	.	CASSGGGTMGANVLTF	TGTGCCAGCAGTGGAGGGGGGACTATGGGGGCCAACGTCCTGACTTTC
TRBJ1-2	14	.	TRBV2	.	CASTRTELNYGYTF	TGTGCCAGCACCCGGACTGAACTTAACTATGGCTACACCTTC
TRBJ2-6	15	TRBD2	TRBV5-4	few	CASSSRGGTFNVLTF	TGTGCCAGCAGCTCCCGCGGGGGTACTTTCAACGTCCTGACTTTC
TRBJ2-1	14	TRBD1	TRBV5-4	many	CASSQGDADNEQFF	TGTGCCAGCAGCCAGGGGGACGCCGACAATGAGCAGTTCTTC
TRBJ2-2	15	.	TRBV6-5	.	CASRLVQGRTGELFF	TGTGCCAGCAGACTCGTGCAGGGTAGGACCGGGGAGCTGTTTTTT
TRBJ1-1	16	.	TRBV7-3	.	CASSLNAAGGGTEAFF	TGTGCCAGCAGCTTAAATGCGGCAGGAGGAGGCACTGAAGCTTTCTTT
TRBJ2-7	11	.	TRBV6-5	.	CASSQGREQYF	TGTGCCAGCAGCCAGGGGCGGGAGCAGTACTTC